This T cell receptor (beta chain) was observed in a study of blood T cell repertoires in COVID-19. Study in general: In each case, the material was cDNA or gDNA derived from T cells, B-cell-depleted T cells, or PBMCs.

Data came from immunoSEQ multiplex PCR; TCRdb stores just in-frame clones and leaves some out. The sample contains around 130,000 clones, more than 70% of which appear only once. The CDR3 sequence is 15 residues long. The V end was cut by 3 bases, the J end by 3 bases, with 10 bases between. Germline assignment: CDR1 SGHRS and CDR2 YFSETQ. Source material: peripheral blood. This receptor was obtained from a woman aged 25 to 39 who had recovered from COVID-19. The chain employs TRBV5-1 and TRBJ1-6; D is uncertain. The CDR3 reads CASSSGRDYNSPLHF. The CDR3 nucleotides are TGCGCCAGCAGCTCGGGAAGGGACTATAATTCACCCCTCCACTTT.